The 21 T cell receptor beta chains in this list originate from one sample, sequenced in a study of glioma-infiltrating T cells after dendritic cell vaccination. Profiling relied on immunoSEQ multiplex PCR, and the TCRdb table lists in-frame clones only, not all of them. The data show some 100,000 clones, with roughly 83% seen just once and around 5.4% held by the top ten. The specimen comprised blood, sampled before dendritic cell vaccination. Receptors originate from a human donor with glioblastoma.

The chain combines TRBV19 with TRBJ2-1; 9 positions match TRBD1. V was pared by 4 bases and J by 3 bases, with 4 bases of the junction left unmatched. The CDR3 is made up of 15 amino acids. Per germline, CDR1 LNHDA and CDR2 SQIVND (reference sequence). CDR3 residues: CASSTTGGGYNEQFF. The CDR3 DNA sequence: TGTGCCAGTAGTACTACAGGGGGCGGCTACAATGAGCAGTTCTTC.

The rearrangement uses TRBV6-5 and TRBJ1-2, with a tentative D call TRBD1 (5 bases). V gave up 6 bases and J gave up 7 bases, with 18 bases separating them. The CDR3 runs to 14 residues. From germline, CDR1 is MNHEY and CDR2 SVGAGI. CDR3 amino acids: CASSSGRGGFGYTF. CDR3 bases: TGTGCCAGCAGCTCTGGGAGGGGTGGGTTTGGCTACACCTTC.

V and J are TRBV11-1 and TRBJ2-5, with D unresolved. Trimming cost V 2 bases and J 1 base, with 8 bases left between them. The germline CDR1 and CDR2 sequences are SGHAT and FQDESV (reference sequence). There are 14 residues in the CDR3. The CDR3 loop reads CASSLQQPQETQYF. The CDR3 DNA sequence: TGTGCCAGCAGCTTACAACAGCCCCAAGAGACCCAGTACTTC.

V gene TRBV18 combines with J gene TRBJ2-7; maybe TRBD2 (5 bases). CDR3 length: 13 residues. V shed 4 bases and J shed 6 bases, with 13 bases lying between them. Germline lookup yields CDR1 KGHSH and CDR2 LQKENI. The CDR3 loop reads CASSRPTSSEQYF. The CDR3 bases are TGTGCCAGCTCACGACCAACTAGTTCCGAGCAGTACTTC.

The chain uses TRBV5-3 and TRBJ1-6; TRBD1 is a possible D gene (6 bases). TRBV5-3 is annotated as an ORF whose role is uncertain. Trimming shortened V by 5 bases and J by 7 bases, and 40 bases separated the two germline ends. The CDR3 contains 23 residues. CDR3 amino acids: CARRLAKRPNTPKGQPKNSPLHF. CDR3 coding DNA: TGTGCCAGAAGACTCGCAAAAAGACCCAATACCCCGAAAGGACAGCCCAAAAATTCACCCCTCCACTTT.

The gene calls are TRBV5-1 and TRBJ2-7; 7 bases are a match to TRBD1. The CDR3 spans 15 residues. Germline loops: CDR1 SGHRS, CDR2 YFSETQ. The V and J ends lost 0 bases and 3 bases, in that order; junction bases with no gene match: 6. The CDR3 here is CASSLAQGHLYEQYF. In DNA, the CDR3 is TGCGCCAGCAGCTTGGCACAGGGGCACCTCTACGAGCAGTACTTC.

The CDR3 DNA sequence: TGTGCCAGCTCACCGCGACAGGCGGACGAGCAGTACTTC. Its translation: CASSPRQADEQYF. The chain joins TRBV18 to TRBJ2-7, with a tentative D call TRBD1 (6 bases). CDR1 KGHSH and CDR2 LQKENI come from the germline V gene. V was clipped by 3 bases and J by 5 bases, with 11 bases between them. The CDR3 extends over 13 amino acids.

This sequence joins TRBV10-3 and TRBJ1-1; perhaps TRBD1 as D (5 bases). V was shortened by 3 bases and J by 2 bases, with 10 bases between the two germline ends. The CDR3 has 14 amino acids. Germline V CDR1 and CDR2: ENHRY, SYGVKD. CDR3 amino acids: CAISDQGVNTEAFF. CDR3 nucleotides: TGTGCCATCAGTGACCAAGGGGTTAACACTGAAGCTTTCTTT.

The rearrangement joins TRBV5-1 to TRBJ1-1; possible D gene TRBD1, 5 bases. The ends were cut back, 0 bases at V and 7 bases at J, with 10 bases in the middle. This CDR3 is built from 13 residues. Germline V gives CDR1 SGHRS, CDR2 YFSETQ. Written as DNA, the CDR3 is TGCGCCAGCAGCTTGGGGTGGGGCAGTGAAGCTTTCTTT. This gives the protein CASSLGWGSEAFF.

The V gene is TRBV7-9, the J gene TRBJ2-1; D ambiguous. The V and J ends lost 3 bases and 7 bases respectively, with 13 bases between them. Germline V CDR1 and CDR2: SEHNR, FQNEAQ (reference sequence). The CDR3 totals 14 residues. This CDR3 reads CASSLEEAGNEQFF. Here the CDR3 DNA reads TGTGCCAGCAGCTTGGAAGAGGCCGGAAATGAGCAGTTCTTC.

The chain has TRBV6-5 and TRBJ2-3; D is undetermined. The CDR3 sequence is 12 residues long. Germline V gene data show CDR1 as MNHEY and CDR2 as SVGAGI. Trimming stripped 5 bases from V and 1 base from J, with 4 bases between. CDR3 in amino acids: CASSPRTDTQYF. The CDR3 coding sequence is TGTGCCAGCAGTCCTCGCACAGATACGCAGTATTTT.

This clone was found a few times. This chain uses TRBV5-1 with TRBJ2-1, with D perhaps matching TRBD1 (5 bases). The germline V gene encodes CDR1 SGHRS and CDR2 YFSETQ. Trimming took 4 bases from V and 4 from J, leaving 15 bases between them. The CDR3 runs to 15 residues. CDR3 sequence reads: CASSLDRDLYNEQFF. The CDR3 DNA is TGCGCCAGCAGCCTCGACAGAGACCTTTACAATGAGCAGTTCTTC. The complete variable domain, with remaining parts taken from reference TRBV5-1 and TRBJ2-1, reads KAGVTQTPRYLIKTRGQQVTLSCSPISGHRSVSWYQQTPGQGLQFLFEYFSETQRNKGNFPGRFSGRQFSNSRSEMNVSTLELGDSALYLCASSLDRDLYNEQFFGPGTRLTVL.

The chain couples TRBV5-3 to TRBJ2-3, with 11 bases matching TRBD2. Being an ORF, TRBV5-3 has a function that is uncertain. V shed 4 bases, J shed 10 bases, and the junction held 20 bases outside the gene matches. This CDR3 has 18 amino acids. The CDR3 protein is CARSLLASGRRGDTSQYF. CDR3 bases: TGTGCCAGAAGCCTCCTGGCTAGCGGGAGGAGGGGAGATACATCGCAGTATTTT.

V is TRBV6-1 and J is TRBJ2-7; D possibly corresponds to TRBD1 (6 bases). Trimming left V 0 bases short and J 7 bases short, with 13 bases between. The germline V gene has CDR1 MNHNS and CDR2 SASEGT. CDR3 size: 14 residues. CDR3: CASSEAWGPGEQYF. The CDR3 DNA reads as TGTGCCAGCAGTGAAGCTTGGGGGCCGGGTGAGCAGTACTTC.

The chain couples TRBV5-4 to TRBJ2-5; a weak D match, TRBD2 (6 bases). V was trimmed by 4 bases and J by 2 bases, leaving 12 bases between them. In germline, CDR1 is SGHNT, CDR2 YYREEE (reference sequence). This CDR3 has 14 residues. The CDR3 sequence: CASSPLGGQETQYF. In DNA form, the CDR3 reads TGTGCCAGCAGCCCGTTAGGAGGGCAAGAGACCCAGTACTTC.

This clone was detected only once. This rearrangement joins TRBV11-2 to TRBJ2-5; 8 bases are a match to TRBD1. Germline assignment: CDR1 SGHAT and CDR2 FQNNGV. The CDR3 totals 16 residues. V dropped 1 base and J dropped 5; count of bases not matched to a gene: 9. CDR3 protein: CASSLGDRSAGETQYF. In DNA form, the CDR3 reads TGTGCCAGCAGCTTAGGGGACAGGTCGGCGGGGGAGACCCAGTACTTC.

The chain uses TRBV5-1 and TRBJ1-6; D possibly corresponds to TRBD1 (5 bases). V lost 0 bases and J 9 bases, leaving 22 bases between the germline ends. Germline V gene sequence: CDR1 SGHRS, CDR2 YFSETQ. There are 18 residues in the CDR3. The CDR3 nucleotides are TGCGCCAGCAGCTTGGTAACGGGTAATTGGGGCCCGAGTTCACCCCTCCACTTT. Translation gives CASSLVTGNWGPSSPLHF.

This clone was seen more than once but under ten times. The gene calls are TRBV6-4 and TRBJ2-7; D may be TRBD2 (5 bases). This CDR3 has 13 amino acids. The germline gives CDR1 MRHNA, CDR2 SNTAGT. The V end was cut by 7 bases, the J end by 3 bases, with 13 bases between. The chain's CDR3 is CASTTNYRYEQYF. DNA for the CDR3: TGTGCCAGCACGACTAATTACCGCTACGAGCAGTACTTC.

The chain links TRBV10-1 to TRBJ2-1, with D possibly being TRBD2 (6 bases). Germline V CDR1 and CDR2: WNHNN, SYGVQD (reference sequence). This CDR3 has 15 residues. Trimming pared 6 bases from V and 8 bases from J, leaving 20 bases between. CDR3 bases: TGCGCCAGCAGCAGTGTGTCCGGGAGAGGAGATGAGCAGTTCTTC. Translating gives CASSSVSGRGDEQFF.

This chain connects TRBV5-1 to TRBJ2-7; the match to TRBD1 covers 7 bases. With 4 bases clipped from V and 6 bases from J, the junction kept 13 bases outside the gene matches. The V gene's germline CDR1 is SGHRS and CDR2 YFSETQ. The length of the CDR3 is 15 residues. This chain's CDR3 is CASSLPTGTASEQYF. In nucleotides, the CDR3 is TGCGCCAGCAGCCTTCCTACTGGGACAGCCAGCGAGCAGTACTTC.

There are a few counts of this clone. The chain joins TRBV10-1 to TRBJ2-1, with TRBD2 matching over 7 bases. CDR1 and CDR2 (germline): WNHNN, SYGVQD (reference sequence). CDR3 length: 14 residues. Germline trimming cut 6 bases from V and 7 bases from J; bases unmatched to any gene: 9. CDR3 sequence (DNA): TGCGCCAGCAGCTCCGGACTAGTGTATAATGAGCAGTTCTTC. It codes for CASSSGLVYNEQFF.